This TCR beta chain comes out of a study of OX40 agonist ivuxolimab in advanced cancers. Study background: Dose-escalation patients' cancers were hepatocellular carcinoma, melanoma, renal cell or head and neck cancer. Three partial responders included one hepatocellular carcinoma patient and two cutaneous melanoma patients.

Overall study results and limits: Part of the nonresponder group also had normalized T-cell clonal expansion that was low.

If patients had autoimmune disease history or systemic immunosuppression, they were excluded. The data were produced by immunoSEQ multiplex PCR, yet TCRdb's version contains in-frame clones alone and is incomplete. The table shows roughly 25,000 clones, with roughly 71% occurring only once. In its sample, this clone was seen a few times. Its antigen is undetermined. Germline V gene data show CDR1 as SGHTA and CDR2 as FQGNSA. Trimming shortened V by 3 bases and J by 2 bases, and 11 bases separated the two germline ends. The CDR3 has 14 residues. This clonotype originated in an adult with an advanced solid tumor such as melanoma, head and neck, liver or kidney cancer. The chain uses TRBV7-2 and TRBJ2-7; D is uncertain. Here the sequenced sample was CD4+ or CD8+ T cells sorted from blood, taken in a trial of the OX40 agonist ivuxolimab. CDR3 sequence reads: CASSFSSLAYEQYF. As DNA, the CDR3 is TGTGCCAGCAGCTTCAGCAGTCTAGCCTACGAGCAGTACTTC.